These T cell receptor beta chains were read from a single sample in a study of cytomegalovirus exposure and HLA in healthy donors. The method was immunoSEQ multiplex PCR; TCRdb's version includes in-frame clones alone and lacks a portion of them. The sample lists some 160,000 clones; over 75% were seen once. The material sequenced was PBMCs. The receptor source for this set is a woman under 40 in good health and CMV-seronegative. The conserved cysteine and the conserved F or W are not part of the CDR3 here.

J: TRBJ1-4; V: TRBV6-5; CDR3: ASSYSSGTPDEKLF
J: TRBJ2-3; V: TRBV30; CDR3: AWSGRWGGPDTQY
J: TRBJ2-1; V: TRBV5-1; CDR3: ASSLRQGDVGEQF
J: TRBJ2-3; V: TRBV5-8; CDR3: ASSFADTQY
J: TRBJ1-1; V: TRBV18; CDR3: ASSRGGTGLTEAF
J: TRBJ2-5; V: TRBV28; CDR3: ASGRGGAGETQY
J: TRBJ2-1; V: TRBV7-2; CDR3: ASTRQVSSYNEQF
J: TRBJ2-3; V: TRBV6-1; CDR3: ASSHPATGTDTQY
J: TRBJ2-1; V: TRBV27; CDR3: AGSVGARTLMSSYNEQF
J: TRBJ1-1; V: TRBV28; CDR3: ASQGEYTEAF
J: TRBJ2-3; V: TRBV7-3; CDR3: ASSLNSGGLRDTQY
J: TRBJ1-6; V: TRBV25-1; CDR3: ASTPTGGSPLH
J: TRBJ2-5; V: TRBV4-1; CDR3: ASSQVQGGWETQY
J: TRBJ1-5; V: TRBV7-2; CDR3: ASSLTGEDQPQH
J: TRBJ1-2; V: TRBV5-1; CDR3: ASSLNRGHGYT
J: TRBJ1-1; V: TRBV4-1; CDR3: ASTSGDRTEAF
J: TRBJ1-2; V: TRBV2; CDR3: ASNKDGGGYT
J: TRBJ1-1; V: TRBV29-1; CDR3: SVQRGWNTEAF
J: TRBJ2-7; V: TRBV7-2; CDR3: ASSLSGGATYYEQY
J: TRBJ1-1; V: TRBV27; CDR3: ASSLWQGTEAF
J: TRBJ2-7; V: TRBV18; CDR3: ASSPGTGSSYEQY
J: TRBJ1-5; V: TRBV11-2; CDR3: ASSGNSNQPQH
J: TRBJ1-3; V: TRBV10-3; CDR3: AIRSSSGNTIY
J: TRBJ1-2; V: TRBV6-5; CDR3: ASTQDRWGSGYT
J: TRBJ2-4; V: TRBV5-6; CDR3: ASSSSEGENSQY
J: TRBJ2-1; V: TRBV30; CDR3: AWSPRSHEQF
J: TRBJ1-3; V: TRBV29-1; CDR3: SVVTGGSGNTIY
J: TRBJ1-2; V: TRBV6-4; CDR3: ASISVPANYGYT
J: TRBJ2-5; V: TRBV9; CDR3: ASSRGGAGVETQY
J: TRBJ2-5; V: TRBV6-4; CDR3: ASIPGTSGGRETQY
J: TRBJ2-3; V: TRBV12-5; CDR3: ASGPGLAGDTQY
J: TRBJ2-6; V: TRBV27; CDR3: ASSRSRGRSGANVLT